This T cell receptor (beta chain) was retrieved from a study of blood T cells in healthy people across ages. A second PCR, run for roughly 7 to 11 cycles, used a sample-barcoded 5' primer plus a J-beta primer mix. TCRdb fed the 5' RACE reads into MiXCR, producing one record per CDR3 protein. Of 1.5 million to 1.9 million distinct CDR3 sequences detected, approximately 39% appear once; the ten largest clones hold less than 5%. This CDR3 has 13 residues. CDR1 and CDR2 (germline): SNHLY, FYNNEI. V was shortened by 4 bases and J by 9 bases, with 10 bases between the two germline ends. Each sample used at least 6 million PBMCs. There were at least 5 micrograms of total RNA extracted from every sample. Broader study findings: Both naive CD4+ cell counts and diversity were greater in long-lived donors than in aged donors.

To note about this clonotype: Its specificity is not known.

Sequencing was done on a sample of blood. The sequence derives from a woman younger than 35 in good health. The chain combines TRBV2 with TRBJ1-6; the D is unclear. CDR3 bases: TGTGCCAGCAGTGGTGAGATAGGTTCACCCCTCCACTTT. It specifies CASSGEIGSPLHF. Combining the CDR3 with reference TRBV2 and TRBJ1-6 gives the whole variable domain EPEVTQTPSHQVTQMGQEVILRCVPISNHLYFYWYRQILGQKVEFLVSFYNNEISEKSEIFDDQFSVERPDGSNFTLKIRSTKLEDSAMYFCASSGEIGSPLHFGNGTRLTVT.